The rows below give T cell receptor beta chains drawn from one sample of a study of shared clonotypes between healthy human individuals. The data were produced by immunoSEQ multiplex PCR, yet TCRdb's version contains in-frame clones alone and is incomplete. The table has fewer than 2.5 million clones, over 85% seen once; the top ten hold about 0.39%. The sample comprised naive CD4+ T cells from PBMCs. Receptors were obtained from a man aged 18 to 29 in good health. Some clones in this sample may be carry-over from other donors' samples. Both conserved end residues are part of each CDR3. Fields, in order: D gene, V gene, clone size, J gene, CDR3 DNA, CDR3 protein. The D gene is left open where the match is weak. Expanded clones are given a class, and other clones once, few, many or no size at all.

D gene: TRBD1
V gene: TRBV18
clone size: -
J gene: TRBJ1-1
CDR3 DNA: TGTGCCAGCTCACCTCCGGGACAGGGGATTTGGGGCACTGAAGCTTTCTTT
CDR3 protein: CASSPPGQGIWGTEAFF

D gene: -
V gene: TRBV28
clone size: -
J gene: TRBJ1-4
CDR3 DNA: TGTGCCAGCACCCAAGGACGGGAGAACGAAAAACTGTTTTTT
CDR3 protein: CASTQGRENEKLFF

D gene: -
V gene: TRBV19
clone size: -
J gene: TRBJ2-1
CDR3 DNA: TGTGCCAGTAGCCTCAAATCCTCTAGTTGGGATTACAATGAGCAGTTCTTC
CDR3 protein: CASSLKSSSWDYNEQFF

D gene: -
V gene: TRBV5-1
clone size: -
J gene: TRBJ2-1
CDR3 DNA: TGCGCCAGCAGCTTGGTCTACGGAGGGGGTGGGAATGAGCAGTTCTTC
CDR3 protein: CASSLVYGGGGNEQFF

D gene: TRBD2
V gene: TRBV14
clone size: -
J gene: TRBJ2-1
CDR3 DNA: TGTGCCAGCAGCCAAGATTTAGCAGCGGGGAACCACAATGAGCAGTTCTTC
CDR3 protein: CASSQDLAAGNHNEQFF

D gene: -
V gene: TRBV10-3
clone size: -
J gene: TRBJ2-5
CDR3 DNA: TGTGCCATCCCTCGGGGACATGCGTACCAAGAGACCCAGTACTTC
CDR3 protein: CAIPRGHAYQETQYF

D gene: -
V gene: TRBV6-6
clone size: -
J gene: TRBJ1-1
CDR3 DNA: TGTGCCAGCAGGTTACTCACAGAAGACACTGAAGCTTTCTTT
CDR3 protein: CASRLLTEDTEAFF

D gene: -
V gene: TRBV10-3
clone size: -
J gene: TRBJ1-1
CDR3 DNA: TGTGCCATCAGTGACCCAGGGTGGACTGAAGCTTTCTTT
CDR3 protein: CAISDPGWTEAFF

D gene: -
V gene: TRBV7-2
clone size: -
J gene: TRBJ2-2
CDR3 DNA: TGTGCCAGCAGCCCTCTTATCACACGACCATTTTGGGAGCTGTTTTTT
CDR3 protein: CASSPLITRPFWELFF

D gene: -
V gene: TRBV2
clone size: -
J gene: TRBJ1-1
CDR3 DNA: TGTGCCAGCATTAGAGTGAACACTGAAGCTTTCTTT
CDR3 protein: CASIRVNTEAFF

D gene: -
V gene: TRBV11-2
clone size: once
J gene: TRBJ2-7
CDR3 DNA: TGTGCCAGCAGCCGGGGGAGCAGTTCCACCTACGAGCAGTACTTC
CDR3 protein: CASSRGSSSTYEQYF

D gene: TRBD2
V gene: TRBV5-1
clone size: -
J gene: TRBJ2-1
CDR3 DNA: TGCGCCAGCAGCGGAGTACGGCGGGAGGACAATGAGCAGTTCTTC
CDR3 protein: CASSGVRREDNEQFF

D gene: TRBD1
V gene: TRBV5-1
clone size: -
J gene: TRBJ1-4
CDR3 DNA: TGCGCCAGCAGCTTGGAAGGACAGGGTGGGGAAAAACTGTTTTTT
CDR3 protein: CASSLEGQGGEKLFF

D gene: -
V gene: TRBV18
clone size: -
J gene: TRBJ2-1
CDR3 DNA: TGTGCCAGCTCAATGGAAGTCGGGCTCAATTCGAATGAGCAGTTCTTC
CDR3 protein: CASSMEVGLNSNEQFF

D gene: -
V gene: TRBV7-2
clone size: -
J gene: TRBJ1-3
CDR3 DNA: TGTGCCAGCAGCTTGGGGCCCGTCGACACCATATATTTT
CDR3 protein: CASSLGPVDTIYF

D gene: -
V gene: TRBV9
clone size: -
J gene: TRBJ2-1
CDR3 DNA: TGTGCCAGCAGCCCTTCTCAGCGGCCCTACAATGAGCAGTTCTTC
CDR3 protein: CASSPSQRPYNEQFF

D gene: -
V gene: TRBV5-5
clone size: -
J gene: TRBJ1-1
CDR3 DNA: TGTGCCAGCAGCTTAGAACAGGTGAACACTGAAGCTTTCTTT
CDR3 protein: CASSLEQVNTEAFF

D gene: -
V gene: TRBV6-1
clone size: -
J gene: TRBJ2-5
CDR3 DNA: TGTGCCAGCAGTGAAATTTTCGGGGGGCGAGAGACCCAGTACTTC
CDR3 protein: CASSEIFGGRETQYF

D gene: -
V gene: TRBV5-1
clone size: -
J gene: TRBJ2-7
CDR3 DNA: TGCGCCAGCAGCTTGATGGGTGCCTCCTACGAGCAGTACTTC
CDR3 protein: CASSLMGASYEQYF

D gene: TRBD1
V gene: TRBV9
clone size: -
J gene: TRBJ2-2
CDR3 DNA: TGTGCCAGCAGCCCACGGACTTTGACAGGGGTACCCGGGGAGCTGTTTTTT
CDR3 protein: CASSPRTLTGVPGELFF

D gene: -
V gene: TRBV5-6
clone size: -
J gene: TRBJ2-3
CDR3 DNA: TGTGCCAGCAGCCGGGCCAGCAGCACAGATACGCAGTATTTT
CDR3 protein: CASSRASSTDTQYF

D gene: -
V gene: TRBV7-2
clone size: -
J gene: TRBJ1-1
CDR3 DNA: TGTGCCAGCAGCTCATACAGCTCAGGGACTGAAGCTTTCTTT
CDR3 protein: CASSSYSSGTEAFF

D gene: TRBD2
V gene: TRBV6-5
clone size: once
J gene: TRBJ2-1
CDR3 DNA: TGTGCCAGCAGTTCCGGGACTAGCGGTACCTACAATGAGCAGTTCTTC
CDR3 protein: CASSSGTSGTYNEQFF

D gene: -
V gene: TRBV25-1
clone size: -
J gene: TRBJ1-1
CDR3 DNA: TGTGCCAGCAGTGACGCCCGCCGGGGGAACACTGAAGCTTTCTTT
CDR3 protein: CASSDARRGNTEAFF

D gene: -
V gene: TRBV5-1
clone size: -
J gene: TRBJ2-7
CDR3 DNA: TGCGCCAGCAGCCTACGACAGGAGATCAACGAGCAGTACTTC
CDR3 protein: CASSLRQEINEQYF

D gene: -
V gene: TRBV5-1
clone size: -
J gene: TRBJ2-5
CDR3 DNA: TGCGCCAGCAGCTTGGCGCCCAGCCAAGAGACCCAGTACTTC
CDR3 protein: CASSLAPSQETQYF

D gene: -
V gene: TRBV28
clone size: -
J gene: TRBJ1-4
CDR3 DNA: TGTGCCAGCAGTTTATCGGTCAGCCAGAGTGAAAAACTGTTTTTT
CDR3 protein: CASSLSVSQSEKLFF

D gene: -
V gene: TRBV19
clone size: -
J gene: TRBJ2-7
CDR3 DNA: TGTGCCAGTAGTATTATTAGCGGAAGCTCCTACGAGCAGTACTTC
CDR3 protein: CASSIISGSSYEQYF

D gene: -
V gene: TRBV21-1
clone size: -
J gene: TRBJ1-5
CDR3 DNA: TGTGCCAGCAGCACTGGACAGGGCCATCAGCCCCAGCATTTT
CDR3 protein: CASSTGQGHQPQHF

D gene: -
V gene: TRBV25-1
clone size: once
J gene: TRBJ1-4
CDR3 DNA: TGTGCCAGCAGGAAAACTAATGAAAAACTGTTTTTT
CDR3 protein: CASRKTNEKLFF

D gene: TRBD2
V gene: TRBV19
clone size: -
J gene: TRBJ2-1
CDR3 DNA: TGTGCCAGTAGTATTGGTAGCGGGAGGGCCGATGAGCAGTTCTTC
CDR3 protein: CASSIGSGRADEQFF

D gene: -
V gene: TRBV7-2
clone size: -
J gene: TRBJ2-1
CDR3 DNA: TGTGCCAGCAGCTGGAGACAGGCGAGCTCCTACAATGAGCAGTTCTTC
CDR3 protein: CASSWRQASSYNEQFF

D gene: -
V gene: TRBV5-4
clone size: -
J gene: TRBJ2-3
CDR3 DNA: TGTGCCAGCAGCCCGGGGCGGCTAGCTAGCACAGATACGCAGTATTTT
CDR3 protein: CASSPGRLASTDTQYF

D gene: -
V gene: TRBV6-5
clone size: -
J gene: TRBJ2-7
CDR3 DNA: TGTGCCAGCAGTCCAGCGACCCCTCGCTCCGAGCAGTACTTC
CDR3 protein: CASSPATPRSEQYF

D gene: -
V gene: TRBV27
clone size: -
J gene: TRBJ1-2
CDR3 DNA: TGTGCCAGCAGTCAGGGGCACGGCTACACCTTC
CDR3 protein: CASSQGHGYTF

D gene: TRBD1
V gene: TRBV6-1
clone size: -
J gene: TRBJ1-5
CDR3 DNA: TGTGCCAGCAGGGAGACAGGGTTGGAGAATCAGCCCCAGCATTTT
CDR3 protein: CASRETGLENQPQHF

D gene: -
V gene: TRBV5-1
clone size: -
J gene: TRBJ1-2
CDR3 DNA: TGCGCCAGCACAATATCTACAGAATCGGGAGCTGGCTACACCTTC
CDR3 protein: CASTISTESGAGYTF

D gene: -
V gene: TRBV25-1
clone size: -
J gene: TRBJ2-1
CDR3 DNA: TGTGCCAGCAGTCCGGGACCAAATGAGCAGTTCTTC
CDR3 protein: CASSPGPNEQFF

D gene: -
V gene: TRBV2
clone size: -
J gene: TRBJ2-6
CDR3 DNA: TGTGCCAGCAGTGAACGGAGTAGGTCCTCTGGGGCCAACGTCCTGACTTTC
CDR3 protein: CASSERSRSSGANVLTF

D gene: TRBD1
V gene: TRBV30
clone size: -
J gene: TRBJ2-7
CDR3 DNA: TGTGCCTGGCGTCCGGGACAGATATTATACGAGCAGTACTTC
CDR3 protein: CAWRPGQILYEQYF

D gene: -
V gene: TRBV29-1
clone size: -
J gene: TRBJ2-3
CDR3 DNA: TGCAGCGGTATCCGGGTCCTTCGGCGAGATACGCAGTATTTT
CDR3 protein: CSGIRVLRRDTQYF

D gene: TRBD2
V gene: TRBV7-9
clone size: -
J gene: TRBJ2-7
CDR3 DNA: TGTGCCAGCAGCTTCCCAGCCGGGAGGGTCTCCTACGAGCAGTACTTC
CDR3 protein: CASSFPAGRVSYEQYF

D gene: -
V gene: TRBV28
clone size: -
J gene: TRBJ2-7
CDR3 DNA: TGTGCCAGCAGTCTAAGGGGCTACGAGCAGTACTTC
CDR3 protein: CASSLRGYEQYF

D gene: -
V gene: TRBV5-6
clone size: once
J gene: TRBJ2-5
CDR3 DNA: TGTGCCAGCAGCTTGAGGTCCACCAGAGGGACCCAGTACTTC
CDR3 protein: CASSLRSTRGTQYF

D gene: -
V gene: TRBV14
clone size: -
J gene: TRBJ2-7
CDR3 DNA: TGTGCCAGCAGCCCCTGGAGCGGTTCCTACGAGCAGTACTTC
CDR3 protein: CASSPWSGSYEQYF

D gene: TRBD1
V gene: TRBV5-4
clone size: -
J gene: TRBJ2-5
CDR3 DNA: TGTGCCAGCAGCGCTACAGGGGGCCAGGGGACCCAGTACTTC
CDR3 protein: CASSATGGQGTQYF

D gene: -
V gene: TRBV7-3
clone size: -
J gene: TRBJ1-2
CDR3 DNA: TGTGCCAGCAGCTTAAATGGGGCAAACTATGGCTACACCTTC
CDR3 protein: CASSLNGANYGYTF

D gene: -
V gene: TRBV7-9
clone size: -
J gene: TRBJ1-1
CDR3 DNA: TGTGCCAGCAGCTTAGGGGTGGGGGTGCCGAACACTGAAGCTTTCTTT
CDR3 protein: CASSLGVGVPNTEAFF

D gene: -
V gene: TRBV30
clone size: -
J gene: TRBJ1-4
CDR3 DNA: TGTGCCTGGAGTTCTGGCAGCAATGAAAAACTGTTTTTT
CDR3 protein: CAWSSGSNEKLFF

D gene: -
V gene: TRBV27
clone size: few
J gene: TRBJ1-1
CDR3 DNA: TGTGCCAGCAGTTTTCGGGAAAACACTGAAGCTTTCTTT
CDR3 protein: CASSFRENTEAFF

D gene: TRBD1
V gene: TRBV5-5
clone size: -
J gene: TRBJ1-2
CDR3 DNA: TGTGCCAGCAGCCCTGGGGACAGGGGGAACTATGGCTACACCTTC
CDR3 protein: CASSPGDRGNYGYTF

D gene: -
V gene: TRBV2
clone size: -
J gene: TRBJ1-5
CDR3 DNA: TGTGCCAGCAGTGGCGACAGTTACAATCAGCCCCAGCATTTT
CDR3 protein: CASSGDSYNQPQHF

D gene: -
V gene: TRBV2
clone size: -
J gene: TRBJ2-3
CDR3 DNA: TGTGCCAGCAGTCCCTCTACAGATACGCAGTATTTT
CDR3 protein: CASSPSTDTQYF

D gene: -
V gene: TRBV7-2
clone size: -
J gene: TRBJ2-7
CDR3 DNA: TGTGCCAGCAGCTTAGTAGGGACCCCCAACTACGAGCAGTACTTC
CDR3 protein: CASSLVGTPNYEQYF

D gene: -
V gene: TRBV23-1
clone size: -
J gene: TRBJ2-5
CDR3 DNA: TGCGCCAGCAGTCCCCTAACCGACAGGGAGGCGTGGGAGACCCAGTACTTC
CDR3 protein: CASSPLTDREAWETQYF